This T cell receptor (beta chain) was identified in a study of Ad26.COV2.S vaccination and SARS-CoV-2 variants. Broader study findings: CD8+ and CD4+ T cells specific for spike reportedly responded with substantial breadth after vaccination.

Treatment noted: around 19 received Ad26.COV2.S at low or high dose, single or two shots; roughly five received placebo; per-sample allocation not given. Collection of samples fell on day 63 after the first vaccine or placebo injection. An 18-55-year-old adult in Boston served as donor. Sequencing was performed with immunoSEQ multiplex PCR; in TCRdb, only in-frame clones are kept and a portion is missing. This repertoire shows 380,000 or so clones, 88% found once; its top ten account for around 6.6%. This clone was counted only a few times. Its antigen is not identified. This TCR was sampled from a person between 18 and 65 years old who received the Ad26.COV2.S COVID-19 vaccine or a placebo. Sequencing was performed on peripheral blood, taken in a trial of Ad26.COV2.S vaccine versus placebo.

CDR3 in DNA: TGTGCCAGCTCACCGACTCTATCCAAAAACATTCAGTACTTC. It translates to CASSPTLSKNIQYF. The rearrangement links TRBV18 to TRBJ2-4; D call uncertain. V was pared by 3 bases and J by 2 bases, with 8 bases between. The CDR3 contains 14 residues. CDR1 is KGHSH and CDR2 is LQKENI in the germline V gene.